A selection of T cell receptor beta chains follows, all from one sample in a study of blood T cell repertoires in COVID-19. The repertoire was sequenced with immunoSEQ multiplex PCR; TCRdb's copy has only in-frame clones and lacks some. The sample shows about 190,000 clones, around 80% of them seen only once. Sample: peripheral blood. The receptors originated from a man between 50 and 59 years old who had recovered from COVID-19. Each CDR3 is given with its conserved first and last residue. D genes are given only for firm matches. Clone size is not always given. Where it is, it says once, few, many or a class for expanded clones.

v_gene	len	d_gene	j_gene	abundance	CDR3aa	CDR3nt
TRBV11-3	18	TRBD2	TRBJ2-3	.	CASSTRTSGRGPTDTQYF	TGTGCCAGCAGCACCAGGACTAGCGGGAGGGGCCCCACAGATACGCAGTATTTT
TRBV10-3	17	TRBD2	TRBJ2-1	.	CASTGTSGSSSYNEQFF	TGTGCCAGCACCGGGACTAGCGGATCGAGCTCCTACAATGAGCAGTTCTTC
TRBV7-3	14	.	TRBJ2-2	.	CASRQGRNTGELFF	TGTGCCAGCAGACAAGGGAGGAACACCGGGGAGCTGTTTTTT
TRBV18	16	.	TRBJ1-3	few	CASSPPSGRAGNTIYF	TGTGCCAGCTCACCACCATCGGGCAGGGCTGGAAACACCATATATTTT
TRBV30	12	TRBD1	TRBJ1-6	many	CAWRDSGSPLHF	TGTGCCTGGCGGGACAGCGGATCACCCCTCCACTTT
TRBV4-1	20	TRBD2	TRBJ2-2	.	CASSHKPTSGRAANTGELFF	TGCGCCAGCAGCCACAAACCCACTAGCGGGAGGGCCGCGAACACCGGGGAGCTGTTTTTT
TRBV10-3	12	.	TRBJ1-1	.	CAIAGGFTEAFF	TGTGCCATCGCCGGGGGTTTCACTGAAGCTTTCTTT
TRBV11-2	14	.	TRBJ2-5	.	CASSLISGWETQYF	TGTGCCAGCAGCTTAATATCAGGGTGGGAGACCCAGTACTTC
TRBV7-2	15	TRBD2	TRBJ2-1	.	CASSLAGGAYNEQFF	TGTGCCAGCAGCTTAGCGGGAGGGGCCTACAATGAGCAGTTCTTC
TRBV28	14	.	TRBJ2-7	.	CASNPTAVPYEQYF	TGTGCCAGCAATCCCACAGCGGTTCCCTACGAGCAGTACTTC
TRBV4-1	15	TRBD1	TRBJ1-6	few	CASSRATGEDSPLHF	TGCGCCAGCAGCCGAGCGACAGGGGAAGATTCACCCCTCCACTTT
TRBV18	15	.	TRBJ1-1	.	CASSPTQGSGTEAFF	TGTGCCAGCTCACCAACCCAGGGGTCCGGCACTGAAGCTTTCTTT
TRBV11-3	14	TRBD2	TRBJ2-5	.	CASSLGLAEETQYF	TGTGCCAGCAGCCTGGGACTAGCGGAAGAGACCCAGTACTTC
TRBV27	14	.	TRBJ1-2	once	CASSFRLEARGYTF	TGTGCCAGCAGTTTTCGCTTGGAGGCCCGCGGCTACACCTTC
TRBV29-1	13	TRBD1	TRBJ1-1	.	CSVGQGENTEAFF	TGCAGCGTTGGACAGGGGGAGAACACTGAAGCTTTCTTT
TRBV28	15	TRBD1	TRBJ2-7	.	CASSFFGQGKNEQYF	TGTGCCAGCAGTTTTTTCGGACAGGGGAAAAACGAGCAGTACTTC
TRBV4-2	14	TRBD1	TRBJ1-1	.	CASSQRDRNTEAFF	TGTGCCAGCAGCCAGCGGGACAGAAACACTGAAGCTTTCTTT
TRBV27	14	.	TRBJ2-5	.	CASSKRDSGETQYF	TGTGCCAGCAGTAAGAGGGACTCTGGAGAGACCCAGTACTTC
TRBV5-4	12	.	TRBJ1-1	.	CASSLRGTEAFF	TGTGCCAGCAGCCTCCGGGGCACTGAAGCTTTCTTT
TRBV15	18	TRBD2	TRBJ2-7	.	CATSRDLSRASGHYEQYF	TGTGCCACCAGCAGAGATCTTTCGAGGGCTAGCGGGCACTACGAGCAGTACTTC
TRBV10-3	15	TRBD2	TRBJ2-3	.	CAIGRLAGVRDTQYF	TGTGCCATCGGTCGACTAGCGGGAGTTAGAGATACGCAGTATTTT
TRBV29-1	13	.	TRBJ2-7	.	CSVGLLKPYEQYF	TGCAGCGTTGGGCTACTAAAGCCCTACGAGCAGTACTTC
TRBV7-2	15	.	TRBJ1-1	.	CASTRQPSERTEAFF	TGTGCCAGCACCCGACAGCCCTCTGAGCGAACTGAAGCTTTCTTT
TRBV30	12	TRBD1	TRBJ2-7	.	CAWSGQGYEQYF	TGTGCCTGGAGTGGACAGGGCTACGAGCAGTACTTC
TRBV3-1/TRBV3-2	16	.	TRBJ1-1	.	CASSQAGYRMNTEAFF	TGTGCCAGCAGCCAAGCGGGGTATCGGATGAACACTGAAGCTTTCTTT
TRBV7-2	15	.	TRBJ2-7	.	CASSLTRGDLSEQYF	TGTGCCAGCAGCCTCACGCGCGGGGACTTAAGCGAGCAGTACTTC
TRBV15	14	.	TRBJ1-1	few	CATSSLGGSAEAFF	TGTGCCACCAGCAGCCTTGGAGGGAGCGCTGAAGCTTTCTTT
TRBV20-1	11	TRBD1	TRBJ2-1	.	CSAAGGNEQFF	TGCAGTGCCGCAGGGGGCAATGAGCAGTTCTTC
TRBV18	14	TRBD2	TRBJ2-7	.	CASSRVAGDYEQYF	TGTGCCAGCTCAAGGGTAGCGGGAGACTACGAGCAGTACTTC